The present TCR beta chain was sequenced within a study of metastatic and nonmetastatic thyroid tumors. Whole-study context: Repertoires from blood and tumor or nodule tissue of malignant and benign thyroid patients were compared.

General study results and limits: Reported TCR beta diversity, measured in blood and tumor, was significantly higher for malignant thyroid tumors than for benign nodules.

Trimming removed 3 bases at V and 1 base at J, with 6 bases between. Looked up from germline, CDR1 is MGHRA and CDR2 is YSYEKL. The CDR3 is 13 amino acids. Thyroid surgery was performed in patients who had received no treatment beforehand. Worth noting for this clone: Antigen unknown.

TCRdb re-clonotyped the PCR reads through MiXCR. The repertoire holds over 50,000 clones, with under 30% as singletons. The origin of this receptor is a female donor with papillary thyroid cancer or a benign thyroid nodule (not recorded which). Some clones in this sample may be carry-over from other donors' samples. The V gene is TRBV4-1, the J gene TRBJ1-2; D remains unclear. What was sequenced was blood. The CDR3 is CASSQSDNYGYTF. The CDR3 DNA sequence: TGCGCCAGCAGCCAGTCAGATAACTATGGCTACACCTTC.